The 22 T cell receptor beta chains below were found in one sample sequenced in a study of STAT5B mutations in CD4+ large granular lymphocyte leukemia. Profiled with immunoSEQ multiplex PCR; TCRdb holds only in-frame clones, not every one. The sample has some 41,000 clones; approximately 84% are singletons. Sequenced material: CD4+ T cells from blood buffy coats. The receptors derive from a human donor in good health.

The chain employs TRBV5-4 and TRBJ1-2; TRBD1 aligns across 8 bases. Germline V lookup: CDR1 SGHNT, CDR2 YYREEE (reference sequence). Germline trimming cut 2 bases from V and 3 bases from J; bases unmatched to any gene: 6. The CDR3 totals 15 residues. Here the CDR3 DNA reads TGTGCCAGCAGCTTCCTTGACAGGGGCGACTATGGCTACACCTTC. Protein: CASSFLDRGDYGYTF.

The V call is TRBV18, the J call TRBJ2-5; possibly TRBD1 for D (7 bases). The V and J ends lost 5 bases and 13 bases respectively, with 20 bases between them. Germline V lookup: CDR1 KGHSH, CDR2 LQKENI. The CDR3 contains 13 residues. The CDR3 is CASSAGTEGEVYF. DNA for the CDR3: TGTGCCAGCTCAGCCGGGACAGAAGGGGAGGTGTACTTC.

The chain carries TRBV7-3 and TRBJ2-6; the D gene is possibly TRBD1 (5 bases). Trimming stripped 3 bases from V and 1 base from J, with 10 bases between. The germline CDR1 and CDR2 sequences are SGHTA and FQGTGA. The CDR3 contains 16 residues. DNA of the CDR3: TGTGCCAGCAGCTTTCAGGGTGGATCTGGGGCCAACGTCCTGACTTTC. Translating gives CASSFQGGSGANVLTF.

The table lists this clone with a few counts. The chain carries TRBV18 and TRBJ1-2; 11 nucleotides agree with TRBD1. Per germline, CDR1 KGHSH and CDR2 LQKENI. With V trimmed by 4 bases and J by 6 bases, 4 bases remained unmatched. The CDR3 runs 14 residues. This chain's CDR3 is CASSRGQGDDGYTF. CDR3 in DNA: TGTGCCAGCTCACGGGGACAGGGGGATGATGGCTACACCTTC.

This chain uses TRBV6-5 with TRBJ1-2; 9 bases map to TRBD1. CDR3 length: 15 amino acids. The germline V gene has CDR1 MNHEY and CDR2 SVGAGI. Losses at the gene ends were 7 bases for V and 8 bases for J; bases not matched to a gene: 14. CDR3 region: CASTFSDRGRGGYTF. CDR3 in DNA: TGTGCCAGCACCTTTTCGGACAGGGGCCGGGGGGGCTACACCTTC.

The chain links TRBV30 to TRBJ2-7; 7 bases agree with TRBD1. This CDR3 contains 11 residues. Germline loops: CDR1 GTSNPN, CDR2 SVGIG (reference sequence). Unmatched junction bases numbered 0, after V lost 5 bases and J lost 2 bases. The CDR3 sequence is CAWGTAYEQYF. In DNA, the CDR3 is TGTGCCTGGGGGACAGCCTACGAGCAGTACTTC.

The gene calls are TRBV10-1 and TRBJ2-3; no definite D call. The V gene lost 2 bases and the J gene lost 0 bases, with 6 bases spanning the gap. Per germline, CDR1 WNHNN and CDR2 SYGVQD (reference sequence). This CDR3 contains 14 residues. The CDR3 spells CASSEGPSTDTQYF. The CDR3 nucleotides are TGCGCCAGCAGTGAGGGACCTAGCACAGATACGCAGTATTTT.

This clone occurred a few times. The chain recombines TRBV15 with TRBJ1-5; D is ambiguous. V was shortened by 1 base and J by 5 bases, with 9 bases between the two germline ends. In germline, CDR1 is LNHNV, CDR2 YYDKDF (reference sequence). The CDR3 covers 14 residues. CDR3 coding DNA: TGTGCCACCAGCAGAGGGGAGCCACATCAGCCCCAGCATTTT. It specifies CATSRGEPHQPQHF.

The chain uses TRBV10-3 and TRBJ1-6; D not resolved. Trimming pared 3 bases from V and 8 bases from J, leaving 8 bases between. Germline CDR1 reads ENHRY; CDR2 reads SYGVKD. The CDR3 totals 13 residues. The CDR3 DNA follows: TGTGCCATCAGTGACAGATCCCATTCACCCCTCCACTTT. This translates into CAISDRSHSPLHF.

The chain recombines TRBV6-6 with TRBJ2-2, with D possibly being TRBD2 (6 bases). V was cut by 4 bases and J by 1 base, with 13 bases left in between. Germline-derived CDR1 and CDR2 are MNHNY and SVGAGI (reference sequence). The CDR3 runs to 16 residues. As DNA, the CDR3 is TGTGCCAGCAGTTCGCGGGGAGGAGGGAACACCGGGGAGCTGTTTTTT. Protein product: CASSSRGGGNTGELFF.

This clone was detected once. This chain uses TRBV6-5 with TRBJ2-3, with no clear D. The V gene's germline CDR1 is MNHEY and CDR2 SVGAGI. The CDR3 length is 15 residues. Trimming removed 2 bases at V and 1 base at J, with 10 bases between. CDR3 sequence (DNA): TGTGCCAGCAGTTACGTGGAGTCGGGCACAGATACGCAGTATTTT. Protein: CASSYVESGTDTQYF.

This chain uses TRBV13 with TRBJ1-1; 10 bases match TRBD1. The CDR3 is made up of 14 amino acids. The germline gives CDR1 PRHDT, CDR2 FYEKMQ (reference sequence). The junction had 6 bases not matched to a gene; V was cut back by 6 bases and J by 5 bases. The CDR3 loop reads CASRTGQGRTEAFF. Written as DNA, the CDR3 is TGTGCCAGCAGGACGGGACAGGGGAGAACTGAAGCTTTCTTT. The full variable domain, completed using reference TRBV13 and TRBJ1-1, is AAGVIQSPRHLIKEKRETATLKCYPIPRHDTVYWYQQGPGQDPQFLISFYEKMQSDKGSIPDRFSAQQFSDYHSELNMSSLELGDSALYFCASRTGQGRTEAFFGQGTRLTVV.

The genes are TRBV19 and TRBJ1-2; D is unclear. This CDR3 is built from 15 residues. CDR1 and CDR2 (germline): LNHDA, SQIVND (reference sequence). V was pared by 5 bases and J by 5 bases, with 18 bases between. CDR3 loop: CASSHHGRTGYGYTF. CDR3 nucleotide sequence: TGTGCCAGTAGTCACCATGGCAGGACGGGGTATGGCTACACCTTC.

The CDR3 sequence: CASWSGNFGNTIYF. CDR3 in DNA: TGTGCCAGCTGGTCGGGGAACTTTGGAAACACCATATATTTT. The chain links TRBV6-1 to TRBJ1-3; D gene ambiguous. There are 14 residues in the CDR3. Germline V gene data show CDR1 as MNHNS and CDR2 as SASEGT. V was clipped by 8 bases and J by 3 bases, with 14 bases between them.

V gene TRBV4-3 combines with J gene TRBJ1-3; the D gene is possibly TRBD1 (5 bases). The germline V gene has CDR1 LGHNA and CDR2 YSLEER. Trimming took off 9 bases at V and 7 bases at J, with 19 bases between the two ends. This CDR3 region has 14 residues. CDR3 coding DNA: TGCGCCAGTAAGGATGGCGGGGGTTCGAACACCATATATTTT. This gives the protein CASKDGGGSNTIYF.

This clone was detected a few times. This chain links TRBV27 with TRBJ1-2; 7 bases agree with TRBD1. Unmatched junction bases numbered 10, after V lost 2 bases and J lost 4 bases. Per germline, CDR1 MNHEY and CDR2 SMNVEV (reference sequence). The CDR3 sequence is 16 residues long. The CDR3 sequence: CASSLRGTDSFYGYTF. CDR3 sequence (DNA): TGTGCCAGCAGTTTAAGGGGGACAGATTCGTTCTATGGCTACACCTTC.

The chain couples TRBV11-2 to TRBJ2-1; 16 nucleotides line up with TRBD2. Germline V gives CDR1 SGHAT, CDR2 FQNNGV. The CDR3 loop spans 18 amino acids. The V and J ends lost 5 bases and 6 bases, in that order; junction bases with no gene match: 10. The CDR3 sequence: CASSQMGLAGGNGNEQFF. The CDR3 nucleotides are TGTGCCAGCAGCCAAATGGGACTAGCGGGAGGGAATGGCAATGAGCAGTTCTTC.

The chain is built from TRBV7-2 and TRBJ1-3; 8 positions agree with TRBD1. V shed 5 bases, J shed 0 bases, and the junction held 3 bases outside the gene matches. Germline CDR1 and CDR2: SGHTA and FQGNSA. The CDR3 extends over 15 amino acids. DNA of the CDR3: TGTGCCAGCAGCGGGGGGACAGGCTCTGGAAACACCATATATTTT. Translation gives CASSGGTGSGNTIYF. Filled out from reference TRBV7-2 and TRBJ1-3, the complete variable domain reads GAGVSQSPSNKVTEKGKDVELRCDPISGHTALYWYRQSLGQGLEFLIYFQGNSAPDKSGLPSDRFSAERTGGSVSTLTIQRTQQEDSAVYLCASSGGTGSGNTIYFGEGSWLTVV.

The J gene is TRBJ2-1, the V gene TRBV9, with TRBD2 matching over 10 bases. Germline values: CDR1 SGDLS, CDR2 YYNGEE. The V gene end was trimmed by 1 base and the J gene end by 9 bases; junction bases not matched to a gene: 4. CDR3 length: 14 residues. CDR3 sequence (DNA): TGTGCCAGCAGCGTAAAGCGGGGGGGCGCTGAGCAGTTCTTC. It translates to CASSVKRGGAEQFF.

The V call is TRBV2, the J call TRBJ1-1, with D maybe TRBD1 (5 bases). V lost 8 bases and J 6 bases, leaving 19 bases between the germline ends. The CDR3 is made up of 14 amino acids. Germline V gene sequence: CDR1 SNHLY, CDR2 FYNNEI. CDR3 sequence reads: CASVVFSGRPEAFF. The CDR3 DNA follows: TGTGCCAGCGTAGTATTTTCGGGACGGCCTGAAGCTTTCTTT.

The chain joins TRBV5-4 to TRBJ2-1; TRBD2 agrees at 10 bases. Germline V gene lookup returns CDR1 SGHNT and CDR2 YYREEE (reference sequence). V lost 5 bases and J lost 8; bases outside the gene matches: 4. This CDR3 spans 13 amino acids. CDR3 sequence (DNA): TGTGCCAGCAGAGCGGGAGGGGTCGATGAGCAGTTCTTC. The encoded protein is CASRAGGVDEQFF.

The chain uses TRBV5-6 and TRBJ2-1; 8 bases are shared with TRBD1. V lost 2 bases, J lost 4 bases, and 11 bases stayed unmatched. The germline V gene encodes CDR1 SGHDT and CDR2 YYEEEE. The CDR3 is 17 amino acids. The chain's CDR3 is CASSFWTGPVNYNEQFF. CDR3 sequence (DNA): TGTGCCAGCAGCTTTTGGACAGGGCCCGTGAATTACAATGAGCAGTTCTTC.